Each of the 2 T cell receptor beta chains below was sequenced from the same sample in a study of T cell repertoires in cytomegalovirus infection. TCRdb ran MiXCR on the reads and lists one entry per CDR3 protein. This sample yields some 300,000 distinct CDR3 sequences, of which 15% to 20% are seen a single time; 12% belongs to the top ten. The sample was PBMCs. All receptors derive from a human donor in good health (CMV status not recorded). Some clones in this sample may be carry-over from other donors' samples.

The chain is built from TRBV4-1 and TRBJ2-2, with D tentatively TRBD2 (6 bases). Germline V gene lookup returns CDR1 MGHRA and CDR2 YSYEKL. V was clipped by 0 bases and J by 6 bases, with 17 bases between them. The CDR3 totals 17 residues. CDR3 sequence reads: CASSQDRLGVGAGELFF. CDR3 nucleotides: TGCGCCAGCAGCCAAGATAGACTAGGGGTGGGAGCCGGGGAGCTGTTTTTT.

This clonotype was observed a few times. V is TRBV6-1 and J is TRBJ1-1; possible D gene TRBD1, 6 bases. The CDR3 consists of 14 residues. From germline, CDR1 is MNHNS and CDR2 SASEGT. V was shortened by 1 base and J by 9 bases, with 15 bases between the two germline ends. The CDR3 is CASSEGAGANQAFF. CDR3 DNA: TGTGCCAGCAGTGAAGGGGCAGGGGCGAATCAAGCTTTCTTT.